This T cell receptor beta chain was retrieved from a study of cytomegalovirus exposure and HLA in healthy donors. Study outcomes and limitations: Among TCR beta chains, those listed as cytomegalovirus-associated numbered more than 150. A later analysis found most CMV-associated TCR beta chains apparently HLA-restricted.

To note about this clone: Its specificity is unknown.

With 60 Vbeta and 13 Jbeta primers, the PCR was carried out. In the authors' methods: About 10 million shared chains were among about 80 million unique TCR beta chains counted in a later analysis. Profiling relied on immunoSEQ multiplex PCR, and the TCRdb table lists in-frame clones only, not all of them. D and trimming come from the DNA, and the V and J calls and clone size come from that table. The sample has over 95,000 clones, around three quarters seen once. The sample consisted of PBMCs. This receptor was identified in a human donor in good health.

This CDR3 reads CASSKSEQGNSPLHF. DNA of the CDR3: TGTGCCAGCAGCAAGTCTGAGCAGGGTAATTCACCCCTCCACTTT. The chain joins TRBV28 to TRBJ1-6; TRBD1 might be the D (5 bases). This CDR3 region has 15 residues. Per germline, CDR1 MDHEN and CDR2 SYDVKM. Trimming left V 6 bases short and J 6 bases short, with 15 bases between.